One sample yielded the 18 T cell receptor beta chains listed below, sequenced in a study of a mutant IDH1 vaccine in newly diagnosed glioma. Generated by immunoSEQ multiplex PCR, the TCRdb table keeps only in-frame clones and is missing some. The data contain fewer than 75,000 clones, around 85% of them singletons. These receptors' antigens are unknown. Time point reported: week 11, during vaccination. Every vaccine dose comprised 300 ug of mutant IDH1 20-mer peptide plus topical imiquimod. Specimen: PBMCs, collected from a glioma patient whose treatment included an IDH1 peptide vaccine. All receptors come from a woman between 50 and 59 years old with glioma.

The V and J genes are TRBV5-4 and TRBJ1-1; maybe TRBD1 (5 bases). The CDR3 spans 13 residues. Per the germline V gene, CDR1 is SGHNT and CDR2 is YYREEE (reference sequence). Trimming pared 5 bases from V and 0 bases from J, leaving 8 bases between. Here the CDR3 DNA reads TGTGCCAGCAGATCGGGGGTGAACACTGAAGCTTTCTTT. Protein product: CASRSGVNTEAFF.

The CDR3: CASGLQGAHYSNYGYTF. The CDR3 DNA reads TGTGCTAGTGGTTTACAGGGGGCCCACTACAGTAACTATGGCTACACCTTC. V usage is TRBV12-5 and J usage is TRBJ1-2, with 9 nucleotides matching TRBD1. Trimming cost V 3 bases and J 1 base; bases outside gene matches: 9. CDR1 is LGHNT, CDR2 FRNRAP, per germline. The CDR3 runs 17 residues.

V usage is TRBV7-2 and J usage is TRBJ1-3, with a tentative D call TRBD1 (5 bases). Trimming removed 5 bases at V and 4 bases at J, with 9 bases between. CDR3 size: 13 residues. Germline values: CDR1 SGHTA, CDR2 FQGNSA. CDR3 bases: TGTGCCAGCAGCCTCCGACAGGGAAACACCATATATTTT. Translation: CASSLRQGNTIYF.

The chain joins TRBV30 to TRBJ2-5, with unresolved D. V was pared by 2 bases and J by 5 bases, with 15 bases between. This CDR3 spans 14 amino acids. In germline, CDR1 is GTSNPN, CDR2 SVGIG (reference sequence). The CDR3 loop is CAWSPLSRTETQYF. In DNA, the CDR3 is TGTGCCTGGAGTCCCCTCTCTAGAACGGAGACCCAGTACTTC.

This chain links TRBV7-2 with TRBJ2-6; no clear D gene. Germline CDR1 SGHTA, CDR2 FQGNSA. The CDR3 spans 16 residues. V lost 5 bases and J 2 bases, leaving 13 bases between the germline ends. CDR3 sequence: CASSKRASAGANVLTF. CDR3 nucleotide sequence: TGTGCCAGCAGCAAAAGGGCCAGTGCTGGGGCCAACGTCCTGACTTTC. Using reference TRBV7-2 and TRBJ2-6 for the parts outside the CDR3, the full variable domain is GAGVSQSPSNKVTEKGKDVELRCDPISGHTALYWYRQSLGQGLEFLIYFQGNSAPDKSGLPSDRFSAERTGGSVSTLTIQRTQQEDSAVYLCASSKRASAGANVLTFGAGSRLTVL.

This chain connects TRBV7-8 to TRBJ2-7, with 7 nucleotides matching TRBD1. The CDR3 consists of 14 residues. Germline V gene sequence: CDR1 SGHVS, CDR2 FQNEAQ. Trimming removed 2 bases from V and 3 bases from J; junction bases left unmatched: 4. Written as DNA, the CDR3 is TGTGCCAGCAGCTTACCCGGGACAGTCTACGAGCAGTACTTC. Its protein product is CASSLPGTVYEQYF.

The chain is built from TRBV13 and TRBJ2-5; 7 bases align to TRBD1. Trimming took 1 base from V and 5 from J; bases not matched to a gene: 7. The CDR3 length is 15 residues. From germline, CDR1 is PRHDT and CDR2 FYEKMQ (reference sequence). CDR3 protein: CASSLESGGQETQYF. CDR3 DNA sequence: TGTGCCAGCAGCTTAGAGTCAGGGGGACAGGAGACCCAGTACTTC.

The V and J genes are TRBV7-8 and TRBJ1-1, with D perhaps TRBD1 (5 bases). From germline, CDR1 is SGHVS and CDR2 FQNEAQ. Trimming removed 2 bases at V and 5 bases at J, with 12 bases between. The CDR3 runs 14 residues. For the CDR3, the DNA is TGTGCCAGCAGCTTACAGGCTCGGGGGACTGAAGCTTTCTTT. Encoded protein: CASSLQARGTEAFF.

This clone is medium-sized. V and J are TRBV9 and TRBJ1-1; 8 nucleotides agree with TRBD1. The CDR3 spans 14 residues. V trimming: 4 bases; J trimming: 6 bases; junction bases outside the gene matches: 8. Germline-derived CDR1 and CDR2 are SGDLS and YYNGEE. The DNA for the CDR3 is TGTGCCAGCAGCTCAAGACAGGGGAGCGCTGAAGCTTTCTTT. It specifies CASSSRQGSAEAFF.

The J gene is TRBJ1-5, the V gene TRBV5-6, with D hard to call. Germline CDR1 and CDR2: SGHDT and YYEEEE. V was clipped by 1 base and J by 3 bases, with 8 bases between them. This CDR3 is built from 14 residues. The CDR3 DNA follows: TGTGCCAGCAGCTTGTACAGTTACAATCAGCCCCAGCATTTT. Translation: CASSLYSYNQPQHF.

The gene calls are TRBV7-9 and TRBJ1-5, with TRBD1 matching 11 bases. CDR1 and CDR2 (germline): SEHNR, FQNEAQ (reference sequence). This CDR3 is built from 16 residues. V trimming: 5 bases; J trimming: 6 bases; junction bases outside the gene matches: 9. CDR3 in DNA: TGTGCCAGCAGCCAGGCGGGGACAGGGGGTGGTCAGCCCCAGCATTTT. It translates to CASSQAGTGGGQPQHF.

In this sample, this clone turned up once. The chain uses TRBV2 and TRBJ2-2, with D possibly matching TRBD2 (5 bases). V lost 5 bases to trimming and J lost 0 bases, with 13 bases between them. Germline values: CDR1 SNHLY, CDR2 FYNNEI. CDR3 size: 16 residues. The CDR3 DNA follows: TGTGCCAGCAGTTTCGGGAAAAACGCGAACACCGGGGAGCTGTTTTTT. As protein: CASSFGKNANTGELFF.

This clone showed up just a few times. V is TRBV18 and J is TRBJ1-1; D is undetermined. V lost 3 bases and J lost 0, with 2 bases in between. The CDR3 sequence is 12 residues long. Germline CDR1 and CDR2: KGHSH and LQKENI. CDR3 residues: CASSPLNTEAFF. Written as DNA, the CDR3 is TGTGCCAGCTCACCTCTGAACACTGAAGCTTTCTTT.

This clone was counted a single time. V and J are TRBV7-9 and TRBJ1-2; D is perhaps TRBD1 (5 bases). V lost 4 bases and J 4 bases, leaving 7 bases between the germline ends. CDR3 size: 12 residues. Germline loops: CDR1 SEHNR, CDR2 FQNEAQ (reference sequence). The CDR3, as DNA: TGTGCCAGCAGCTCAGGGAGCTATGGCTACACCTTC. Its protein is CASSSGSYGYTF.

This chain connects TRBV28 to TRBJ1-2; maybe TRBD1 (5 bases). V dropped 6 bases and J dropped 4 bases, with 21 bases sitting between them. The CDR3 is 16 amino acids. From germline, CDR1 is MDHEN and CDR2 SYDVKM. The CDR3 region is CASSSGAEVLLYGYTF. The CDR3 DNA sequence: TGTGCCAGCAGCTCCGGGGCGGAAGTCCTCCTCTATGGCTACACCTTC.

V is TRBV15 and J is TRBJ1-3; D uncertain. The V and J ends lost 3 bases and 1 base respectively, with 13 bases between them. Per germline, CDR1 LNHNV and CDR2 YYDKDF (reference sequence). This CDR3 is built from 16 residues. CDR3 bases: TGTGCCACCAGCAGGGCCAGAAGTAGGTCTGGAAACACCATATATTTT. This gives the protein CATSRARSRSGNTIYF.

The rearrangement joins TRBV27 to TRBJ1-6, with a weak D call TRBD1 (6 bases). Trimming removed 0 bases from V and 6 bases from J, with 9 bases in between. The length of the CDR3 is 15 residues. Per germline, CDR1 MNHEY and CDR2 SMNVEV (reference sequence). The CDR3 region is CASSLSGRGNSPLHF. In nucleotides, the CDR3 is TGTGCCAGCAGTTTATCCGGCAGGGGTAATTCACCCCTCCACTTT.

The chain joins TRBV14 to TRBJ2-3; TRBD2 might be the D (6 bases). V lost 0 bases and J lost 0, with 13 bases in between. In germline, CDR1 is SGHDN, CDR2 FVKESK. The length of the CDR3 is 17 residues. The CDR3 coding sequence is TGTGCCAGCAGCCAAGAGTCTAGCGCCCTGAGCACAGATACGCAGTATTTT. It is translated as CASSQESSALSTDTQYF.